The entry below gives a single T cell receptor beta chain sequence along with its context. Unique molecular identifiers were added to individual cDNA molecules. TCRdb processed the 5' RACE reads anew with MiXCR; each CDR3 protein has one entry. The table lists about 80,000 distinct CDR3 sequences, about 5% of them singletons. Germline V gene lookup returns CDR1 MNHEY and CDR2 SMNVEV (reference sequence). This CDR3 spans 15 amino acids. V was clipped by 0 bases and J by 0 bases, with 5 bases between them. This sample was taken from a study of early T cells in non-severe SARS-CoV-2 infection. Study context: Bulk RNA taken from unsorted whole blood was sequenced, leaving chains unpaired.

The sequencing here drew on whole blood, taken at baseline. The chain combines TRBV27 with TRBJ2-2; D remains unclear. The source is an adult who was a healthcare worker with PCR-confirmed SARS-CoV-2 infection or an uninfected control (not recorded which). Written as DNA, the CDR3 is TGTGCCAGCAGTTTATCACAGTCGAACACCGGGGAGCTGTTTTTT. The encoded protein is CASSLSQSNTGELFF.